This T cell receptor (beta chain) comes out of a study of regulatory T cells in long-lasting Graves disease. Arm-PCR with iRepertoire HTBI primers amplified the CDR3 regions for these TCR beta libraries. MiXCR, applied by TCRdb to the multiplex PCR reads, yields one record per CDR3 protein. The table includes under 300,000 distinct CDR3 sequences, around 21% detected once. This clonotype appeared many times. The CDR3 totals 13 residues. The germline V gene has CDR1 SQVTM and CDR2 ANQGSEA. V lost 5 bases, J lost 2 bases, and 1 base stayed unmatched. Time point meaning: newly diagnosed GD, antithyroid drugs for less than 3 months. From PBMCs, RNA was extracted and then used to make the TCR library.

The source was peripheral blood mononuclear cells (PBMCs), collected at new diagnosis, from a patient treated with antithyroid drugs. The rearrangement uses TRBV29-1 and TRBJ2-7; 12 positions agree with TRBD2. The sequence was obtained from a female donor with Graves disease. In nucleotides, the CDR3 is TGCAGCGTTCGACTAGCGGGGGCCTACGAGCAGTACTTC. As protein: CSVRLAGAYEQYF.